A single sample gave rise to the 7 T cell receptor beta chains below, sequenced in a study of T-cell reconstitution after alpha-beta-depleted transplantation in children. Unique molecular identifiers were used to barcode this TCRbeta library. TCRdb re-called the PCR reads through MiXCR, storing one row per CDR3 protein. The sample records roughly 350,000 distinct CDR3 sequences, 10% being singletons. Sequencing used PBMCs from the stem cell graft donor, obtained from the stem cell graft. Every receptor here comes from a human donor who donated a stem cell graft to a child with acute lymphoblastic leukemia.

The J gene is TRBJ2-1, the V gene TRBV6-2 or TRBV6-3, with TRBD2 matching 10 bases. Losses at the gene ends were 7 bases for V and 1 base for J; bases not matched to a gene: 13. From germline, CDR1 is MNHEY and CDR2 SVGEGT. This CDR3 region has 18 residues. The CDR3 here is CASKWLAGAKMSYNEQFF. The DNA of the CDR3 is TGTGCCAGCAAATGGCTAGCGGGGGCGAAGATGTCCTACAATGAGCAGTTCTTC.

This clonotype was counted once. V gene TRBV11-2 combines with J gene TRBJ2-5; TRBD2 might be the D (6 bases). CDR1 and CDR2 (germline): SGHAT, FQNNGV. V was cut by 4 bases and J by 5 bases, with 8 bases left in between. The CDR3 is made up of 12 amino acids. The chain's CDR3 is CASSSEGETQYF. The DNA of the CDR3 is TGTGCCAGCAGCTCGGAGGGGGAGACCCAGTACTTC.

This clonotype was picked up many times. The rearrangement joins TRBV27 to TRBJ2-1, with TRBD2 matching 7 bases. Germline V gene sequence: CDR1 MNHEY, CDR2 SMNVEV (reference sequence). Trimming cost V 0 bases and J 0 bases; bases outside gene matches: 2. The CDR3 runs 16 residues. CDR3 loop: CASSLSGGSSYNEQFF. CDR3 in DNA: TGTGCCAGCAGTTTATCTGGCGGGAGCTCCTACAATGAGCAGTTCTTC.

A remark on this clonotype: A read error is possible here, since a much larger clone lies one base away. The CDR3 region has the DNA TGCAGTGCTAGAGATCCCTGGACAGGGGCCTCCTACGAGCAGTACTTC. It codes for CSARDPWTGASYEQYF. This sequence joins TRBV20-1 and TRBJ2-7, with 9 bases lining up with TRBD1. The length of the CDR3 is 16 residues. V lost 0 bases to trimming and J lost 0 bases; unmatched junction nucleotides: 6. Germline CDR1 is DFQATT and CDR2 is SNEGSKA (reference sequence).

This clonotype was detected ten times or more. The CDR3 spells CASSLARTVQETQYF. The CDR3 coding sequence is TGTGCCAGCAGCTTAGCCAGGACAGTACAAGAGACCCAGTACTTC. This sequence joins TRBV7-2 and TRBJ2-5, with D possibly being TRBD1 (6 bases). The ends were cut back, 0 bases at V and 2 bases at J, with 10 bases in the middle. CDR3 length equals 15 residues. Germline V lookup: CDR1 SGHTA, CDR2 FQGNSA. Drawing the rest from reference TRBV7-2 and TRBJ2-5, the complete variable domain is GAGVSQSPSNKVTEKGKDVELRCDPISGHTALYWYRQSLGQGLEFLIYFQGNSAPDKSGLPSDRFSAERTGGSVSTLTIQRTQQEDSAVYLCASSLARTVQETQYFGPGTRLLVL.

The chain employs TRBV5-1 and TRBJ2-7, with TRBD1 identical over 10 bases. The germline V gene has CDR1 SGHRS and CDR2 YFSETQ. The J segment lost 6 bases and the V segment lost 5 bases, leaving 8 bases of the junction unmatched. This CDR3 is built from 14 residues. CDR3 sequence reads: CASSRRQGAGEQYF. The CDR3 DNA reads as TGCGCCAGCAGTCGAAGACAGGGGGCCGGCGAGCAGTACTTC.

The V call is TRBV5-1, the J call TRBJ2-1, with 14 nucleotides matching TRBD2. CDR3 length: 15 residues. Germline V gene data show CDR1 as SGHRS and CDR2 as YFSETQ. After removal of 5 bases from V and 9 bases from J, the junction contained 7 bases not matched to a gene. The CDR3 here is CASSEMTSGRGEQFF. For the CDR3, the DNA is TGCGCCAGCAGTGAAATGACTAGCGGGAGGGGTGAGCAGTTCTTC. The variable domain in full, completed from reference TRBV5-1 and TRBJ2-1, reads KAGVTQTPRYLIKTRGQQVTLSCSPISGHRSVSWYQQTPGQGLQFLFEYFSETQRNKGNFPGRFSGRQFSNSRSEMNVSTLELGDSALYLCASSEMTSGRGEQFFGPGTRLTVL.